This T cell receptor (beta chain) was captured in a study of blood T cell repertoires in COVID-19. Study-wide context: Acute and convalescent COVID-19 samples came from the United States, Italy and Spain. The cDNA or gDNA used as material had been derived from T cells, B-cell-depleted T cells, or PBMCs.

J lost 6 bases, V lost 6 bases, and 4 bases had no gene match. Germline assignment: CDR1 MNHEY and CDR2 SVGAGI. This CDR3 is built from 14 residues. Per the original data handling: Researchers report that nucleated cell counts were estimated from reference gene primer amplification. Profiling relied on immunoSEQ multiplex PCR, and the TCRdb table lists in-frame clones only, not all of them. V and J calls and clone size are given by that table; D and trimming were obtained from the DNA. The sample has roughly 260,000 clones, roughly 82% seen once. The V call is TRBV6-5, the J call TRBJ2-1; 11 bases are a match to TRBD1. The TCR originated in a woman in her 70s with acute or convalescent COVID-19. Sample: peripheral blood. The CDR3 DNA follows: TGTGCCAGCAGAGAGGGGACAGGGGGCAATGAGCAGTTCTTC. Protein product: CASREGTGGNEQFF.